The 7 T cell receptor beta chains listed next were all sequenced from one sample in a study of T-cell reconstitution after alpha-beta-depleted transplantation in children. Unique molecular identifiers were used to barcode this TCRbeta library. Each CDR3 protein gets one entry after TCRdb re-called the PCR reads with MiXCR. The data hold hundreds of thousands of distinct CDR3 sequences, with approximately 22% observed a single time. Sequences were derived from PBMCs, mostly from graft donor cells, sampled 360 days after TCRalphabeta/CD19-depleted stem cell transplant. These receptors were obtained from a boy under two years old who had a stem cell transplant for acute myeloid leukemia, so the T cells may come from the graft donor.

This clonotype was found many times. The gene calls are TRBV7-6 and TRBJ1-3; a possible D gene is TRBD1 (6 bases). The CDR3 totals 14 residues. Looked up from germline, CDR1 is SGHVS and CDR2 is FNYEAQ. V was pared by 5 bases and J by 4 bases, with 12 bases between. This CDR3 is CASSLGGFGNTIYF. CDR3 DNA sequence: TGTGCCAGCAGCCTAGGGGGATTCGGAAACACCATATATTTT.

The rearrangement uses TRBV28 and TRBJ2-7; perhaps TRBD1 as D (6 bases). Trimming cost V 2 bases and J 5 bases, with 10 bases left between them. This CDR3 contains 13 residues. The germline V gene encodes CDR1 MDHEN and CDR2 SYDVKM. CDR3 nucleotide sequence: TGTGCCAGCAGTTTAGATACAGGGAACGAGCAGTACGTC. Translating gives CASSLDTGNEQYV.

This clonotype was detected only a few times. The chain has TRBV20-1 and TRBJ2-7, with 9 bases lining up with TRBD2. The CDR3 extends over 17 amino acids. Germline values: CDR1 DFQATT, CDR2 SNEGSKA (reference sequence). V was pared by 0 bases and J by 6 bases, with 15 bases of the junction left unmatched. Here the CDR3 DNA reads TGCAGTGCTAGAGATGTCAAACGAGCGGGGGGTCCGGGCGAGCAGTACTTC. Its translation: CSARDVKRAGGPGEQYF.

This clonotype was counted at least ten times. J is TRBJ2-1 and V is TRBV12-3 or TRBV12-4, with 9 bases identical to TRBD2. V lost 6 bases to trimming and J lost 3 bases; unmatched junction nucleotides: 6. This CDR3 region has 15 residues. CDR3 residues: CASSLSGGRYNEQFF. Here the CDR3 DNA reads TGTGCCAGCAGCCTCAGCGGGGGGCGCTACAATGAGCAGTTCTTC.

This clonotype was seen repeatedly, ten times or more. The V call is TRBV6-5, the J call TRBJ1-1; D is possibly TRBD1 (5 bases). V shed 0 bases and J shed 5 bases, with 13 bases lying between them. The CDR3 totals 15 residues. Germline values: CDR1 MNHEY, CDR2 SVGAGI. The CDR3 DNA is TGTGCCAGCAGTTACTCGAGGAGGGGAAATACTGAAGCTTTCTTT. Protein product: CASSYSRRGNTEAFF.

This clonotype was seen many times. The genes are TRBV4-3 and TRBJ2-3, with TRBD1 matching 7 bases. V lost 0 bases to trimming and J lost 8 bases; unmatched junction nucleotides: 14. There are 17 residues in the CDR3. The germline gives CDR1 LGHNA, CDR2 YSLEER. CDR3 coding DNA: TGCGCCAGCAGCCAAGAATTCGGCAGGCTAGCAGGGGGTACGCAGTATTTT. It yields the protein CASSQEFGRLAGGTQYF.

This clonotype was counted only a few times. The chain is built from TRBV6-1 and TRBJ1-1; 10 nucleotides align to TRBD1. J was trimmed by 6 bases and V by 5 bases; bases with no gene match: 12. This CDR3 region has 16 residues. Germline V gene sequence: CDR1 MNHNS, CDR2 SASEGT. The CDR3 region is CASSTFRTGGVAEAFF. The CDR3 DNA reads TGTGCCAGCAGTACCTTTAGGACAGGGGGAGTCGCTGAAGCTTTCTTT.